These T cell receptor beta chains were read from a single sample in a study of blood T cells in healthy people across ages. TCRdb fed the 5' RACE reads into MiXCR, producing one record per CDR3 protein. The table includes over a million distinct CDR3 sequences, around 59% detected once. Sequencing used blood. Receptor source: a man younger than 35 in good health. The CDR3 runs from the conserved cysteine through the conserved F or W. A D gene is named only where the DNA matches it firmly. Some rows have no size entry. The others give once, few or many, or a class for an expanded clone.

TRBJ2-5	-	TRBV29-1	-	CSVVSGPHQETQYF	TGCAGCGTTGTGTCAGGGCCTCATCAAGAGACCCAGTACTTC
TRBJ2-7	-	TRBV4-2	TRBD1	CASSQAADRTYYEQYF	TGTGCCAGCAGCCAAGCTGCGGACAGGACTTACTACGAGCAGTACTTC
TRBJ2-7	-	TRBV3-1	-	CASSQIRTPYEQYF	TGTGCCAGCAGCCAAATCAGGACTCCTTACGAGCAGTACTTC
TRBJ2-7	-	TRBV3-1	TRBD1	CAGSPGQGFYEQYF	TGTGCCGGCAGCCCTGGACAGGGTTTCTACGAGCAGTACTTC
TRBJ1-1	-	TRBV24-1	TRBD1	CATSDPDREAAFF	TGTGCCACCAGTGACCCCGACAGGGAGGCAGCTTTCTTT
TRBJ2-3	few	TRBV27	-	CASSSSLGTDTQYF	TGTGCCAGCAGTTCCTCCCTCGGCACAGATACGCAGTATTTT
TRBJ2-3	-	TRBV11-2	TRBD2	CASSLPGLAGQGTDTQYF	TGTGCCAGCAGCCTGCCGGGACTAGCGGGACAGGGGACAGATACGCAGTATTTT
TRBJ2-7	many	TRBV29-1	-	CSVEGPPYEQYF	TGCAGCGTTGAAGGACCTCCCTACGAGCAGTACTTC
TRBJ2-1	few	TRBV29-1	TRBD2	CSVAGPGLANNEQFF	TGCAGCGTTGCCGGACCGGGACTAGCAAACAATGAGCAGTTCTTC
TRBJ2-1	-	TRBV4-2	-	CASSRNLARDYNEQFF	TGTGCCAGCAGCCGCAACCTAGCGAGAGACTACAATGAGCAGTTCTTC
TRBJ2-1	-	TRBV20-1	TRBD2	CSARELAAILGSSYNEQFF	TGCAGTGCTAGAGAACTAGCGGCAATCTTAGGGAGCTCCTACAATGAGCAGTTCTTC
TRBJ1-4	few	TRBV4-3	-	CASSQELRREEKLFF	TGCGCCAGCAGCCAAGAATTAAGGAGAGAAGAAAAACTGTTTTTT
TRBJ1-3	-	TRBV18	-	CASSPQEGSSGNTIYF	TGTGCCAGCTCACCACAGGAGGGATCCTCTGGAAACACCATATATTTT
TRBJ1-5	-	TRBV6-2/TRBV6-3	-	CASSYSKTEISNQPQHF	TGTGCCAGCAGTTACTCGAAGACGGAAATTAGCAATCAGCCCCAGCATTTT
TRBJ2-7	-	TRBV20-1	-	CSARDVDPGHQLYEQYF	TGCAGTGCTAGAGATGTCGATCCGGGACACCAACTCTACGAGCAGTACTTC
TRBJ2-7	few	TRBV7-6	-	CASSPTIGPYEQYF	TGTGCCAGCAGCCCGACGATAGGGCCCTACGAGCAGTACTTC
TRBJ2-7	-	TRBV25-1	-	CASSEGWESSYEQYF	TGTGCCAGCAGTGAAGGGTGGGAGAGCTCCTACGAGCAGTACTTC
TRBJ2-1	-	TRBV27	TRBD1	CASRTDGQGEWNEQFF	TGTGCCAGTAGAACGGACGGACAGGGGGAATGGAATGAGCAGTTCTTC
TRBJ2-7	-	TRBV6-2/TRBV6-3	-	CASSYWGFYEQYF	TGTGCCAGCAGTTACTGGGGTTTCTACGAGCAGTACTTC
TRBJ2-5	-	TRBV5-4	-	CASSLSPGDQETQYF	TGTGCCAGCAGCTTGAGTCCGGGGGACCAAGAGACCCAGTACTTC
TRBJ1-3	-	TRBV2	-	CASSDKGRSGNTIYF	TGTGCCAGCAGTGATAAGGGGCGGTCTGGAAACACCATATATTTT
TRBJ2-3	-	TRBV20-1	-	CSASAGARRTDTQYF	TGCAGTGCTAGTGCGGGGGCTAGGCGCACAGATACGCAGTATTTT
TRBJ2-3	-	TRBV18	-	CASSPSRASSTDTQYF	TGTGCCAGCTCACCCAGTCGGGCCTCTAGCACAGATACGCAGTATTTT
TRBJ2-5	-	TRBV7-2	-	CASSLGSPRGLQETQYF	TGTGCCAGCAGCTTAGGGTCGCCTCGGGGGCTCCAAGAGACCCAGTACTTC
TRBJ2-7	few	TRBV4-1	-	CASSQGEGTYEQYF	TGCGCCAGCAGCCAAGGAGAAGGTACCTACGAGCAGTACTTC
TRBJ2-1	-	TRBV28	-	CASSSPPQANEQFF	TGTGCCAGCAGTTCACCACCCCAGGCCAATGAGCAGTTCTTC
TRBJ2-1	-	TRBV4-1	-	CASSQVSQSEQFF	TGCGCCAGCAGCCAAGTTTCCCAGTCCGAGCAGTTCTTC
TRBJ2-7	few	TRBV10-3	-	CAISEGSPGRDVYEQYF	TGTGCCATCAGTGAAGGGTCCCCTGGGCGGGACGTATACGAGCAGTACTTC
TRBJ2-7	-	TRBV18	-	CASSPKDRPRYEQYF	TGTGCCAGCTCACCTAAGGACAGACCCCGGTACGAGCAGTACTTC
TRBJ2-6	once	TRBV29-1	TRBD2	CSVVGLATSSGANVLTF	TGCAGCGTTGTTGGACTAGCGACGAGCTCTGGGGCCAACGTCCTGACTTTC
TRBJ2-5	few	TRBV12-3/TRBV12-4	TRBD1	CASSLAPGQLLETQYF	TGTGCCAGCAGTTTAGCCCCGGGACAGTTGTTAGAGACCCAGTACTTC
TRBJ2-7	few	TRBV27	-	CASKISGTLNYEQYF	TGTGCCAGCAAAATATCCGGGACACTGAACTACGAGCAGTACTTC
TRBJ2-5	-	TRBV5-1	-	CASSLGEGSETQYF	TGCGCCAGCAGCTTGGGAGAGGGTTCGGAGACCCAGTACTTC
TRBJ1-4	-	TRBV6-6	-	CASSYSSRANEKLFF	TGTGCCAGCAGTTACTCGTCACGGGCTAATGAAAAACTGTTTTTT
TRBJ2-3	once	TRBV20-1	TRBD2	CSARHLPGTSATQYF	TGCAGTGCTAGACATTTACCGGGGACTAGCGCTACGCAGTATTTT
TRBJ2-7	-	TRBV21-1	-	CASSGAPDSLYEQYF	TGTGCCAGCAGCGGCGCCCCGGACAGCCTCTACGAGCAGTACTTC
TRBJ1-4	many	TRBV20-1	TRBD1	CSARPPRQGSTNEKLFF	TGCAGTGCTAGACCTCCCAGACAGGGGTCAACTAATGAAAAACTGTTTTTT
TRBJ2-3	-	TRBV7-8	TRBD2	CANSLALTSGGAADTQYF	TGTGCCAACAGCTTAGCGCTGACTAGCGGGGGGGCCGCAGATACGCAGTATTTT
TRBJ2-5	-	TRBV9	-	CASSENQETQYF	TGTGCCAGCAGCGAGAACCAAGAGACCCAGTACTTC
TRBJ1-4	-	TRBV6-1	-	CASSELDSSSRFF	TGTGCCAGCAGTGAACTCGACAGCTCAAGTCGGTTTTTT
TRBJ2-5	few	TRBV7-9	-	CASSLGTEKETQYF	TGTGCCAGCAGCTTAGGGACAGAAAAAGAGACCCAGTACTTC
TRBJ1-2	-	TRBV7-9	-	CASSLLGAQYGYTF	TGTGCCAGCAGCTTACTAGGGGCCCAATATGGCTACACCTTC
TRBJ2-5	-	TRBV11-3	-	CASSPGAVWETQYF	TGTGCCAGCAGCCCAGGGGCGGTCTGGGAGACCCAGTACTTC
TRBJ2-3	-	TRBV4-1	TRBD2	CASSQDLGQRGAGDTQYF	TGCGCCAGCAGCCAAGATCTGGGACAGCGGGGGGCGGGAGATACGCAGTATTTT
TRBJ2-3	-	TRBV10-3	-	CAISAASGWADTQYF	TGTGCCATCAGTGCCGCTAGTGGTTGGGCAGATACGCAGTATTTT
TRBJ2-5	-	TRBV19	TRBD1	CASSTRTGTETQYF	TGTGCCAGTAGTACTCGGACAGGAACAGAGACCCAGTACTTC
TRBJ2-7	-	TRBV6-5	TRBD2	CASSYIGGRGIQYF	TGTGCCAGCAGTTACATAGGCGGGAGGGGGATACAGTACTTC
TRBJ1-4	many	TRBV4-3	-	CASSQESGWLKLFF	TGCGCCAGCAGCCAAGAGTCAGGGTGGCTAAAACTGTTTTTT
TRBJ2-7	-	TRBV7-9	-	CASSYPGRSYEQYF	TGTGCCAGCAGCTACCCGGGACGGAGCTACGAGCAGTACTTC
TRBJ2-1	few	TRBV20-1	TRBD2	CSATGLANEQFF	TGCAGTGCTACGGGACTAGCAAATGAGCAGTTCTTC
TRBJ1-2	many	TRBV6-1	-	CASSELFLDLPGYTF	TGTGCCAGCAGTGAACTGTTTTTGGACCTCCCAGGCTACACCTTC
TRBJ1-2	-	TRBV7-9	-	CAGTGQHYGHTF	TGTGCCGGAACAGGGCAACACTATGGCCACACCTTC
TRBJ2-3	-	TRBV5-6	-	CASILQGRGTDTQYF	TGTGCCAGCATACTCCAGGGCCGGGGCACAGATACGCAGTATTTT
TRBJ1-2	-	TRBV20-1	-	CSARDTRDSGGYTF	TGCAGTGCTAGAGACACCCGGGACTCTGGCGGCTACACCTTC
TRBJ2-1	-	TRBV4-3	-	CASSQDPGRNNEQFF	TGCGCCAGCAGCCAAGATCCTGGGAGAAACAATGAGCAGTTCTTC
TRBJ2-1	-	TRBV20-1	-	CSARDRERDNEQFF	TGCAGTGCTAGAGATAGGGAGCGGGACAATGAGCAGTTCTTC
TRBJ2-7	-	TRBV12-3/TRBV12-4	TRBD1	CASSRDRGRLTSYEQYF	TGTGCCAGCAGCCGGGACAGGGGGCGCCTAACCAGCTACGAGCAGTACTTC
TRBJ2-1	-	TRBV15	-	CATSREGIDEQFF	TGTGCCACCAGCAGAGAAGGGATCGATGAGCAGTTCTTC
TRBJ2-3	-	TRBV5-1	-	CASSLVGVGTDTQYF	TGCGCCAGCAGCTTGGTCGGGGTAGGCACAGATACGCAGTATTTT
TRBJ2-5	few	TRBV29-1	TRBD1	CSVTGQRILGETQYF	TGCAGCGTTACGGGACAGCGGATCCTCGGGGAGACCCAGTACTTC